This entry describes one TCR beta chain. The identical CDR3 is also encoded by other nucleotide sequences in the sample. V was cut by 5 bases and J by 2 bases, with 9 bases left in between. The CDR3 spans 13 residues. Per the germline V gene, CDR1 is SGHTA and CDR2 is FQGTGA. This record comes from a study of T cell changes during pregnancy in multiple sclerosis. The method was immunoSEQ multiplex PCR; TCRdb's version includes in-frame clones alone and lacks a portion of them. The table shows approximately 100,000 clones, with around 90% occurring only once. This TCR came from a female donor with multiple sclerosis, enrolled in a pregnancy study. V usage is TRBV7-3 and J usage is TRBJ1-1, with D uncertain. This specimen consisted of peripheral blood, obtained before pregnancy. The CDR3 nucleotides are TGTGCCAGCAGCCTTCAGGAAAACACTGAAGCTTTCTTT. It translates to CASSLQENTEAFF.